This TCR beta chain stems from a study of cytomegalovirus exposure and HLA in healthy donors. Study outcomes and limitations: Rarity marked most TCR sequences, yet some public TCRs occurred in many donors.

The CDR3 spans 16 residues. V was pared by 3 bases and J by 0 bases, with 12 bases between. The germline V gene has CDR1 LNHDA and CDR2 SQIVND (reference sequence). The study ran its PCR with 60 Vbeta and 13 Jbeta primers. TCRdb's copy holds only in-frame clones and misses some; the assay was immunoSEQ multiplex PCR. The sample holds 150,000 to 200,000 clones; around three quarters are singletons and the top ten take about 1.9%. This clone has a single count. Its matching antigen is unknown. The chain is built from TRBV19 and TRBJ1-5; unclear D gene. The source material was PBMCs. The sequence was collected from a woman in her twenties or thirties in good health and CMV-seropositive. This CDR3 is CASSISGGLSNQPQHF. CDR3 bases: TGTGCCAGTAGTATTTCGGGTGGTCTTAGCAATCAGCCCCAGCATTTT.